The 2 T cell receptor beta chains below all came from one sample that was sequenced in a study of identical twins. TCRdb ran MiXCR on the 5' RACE reads and lists one entry per CDR3 protein. The sample has around 1.7 million distinct CDR3 sequences, roughly 35% seen once. The source material was cord blood. These receptor sequences come from a newborn girl in good health.

The CDR3 protein is CASNTRGRNTEAFF. The DNA for the CDR3 is TGTGCCAGCAACACCAGGGGGCGGAACACTGAAGCTTTCTTT. This chain links TRBV5-6 with TRBJ1-1; 8 nucleotides match TRBD1. This CDR3 contains 14 residues. Losses at the gene ends were 6 bases for V and 1 base for J; bases not matched to a gene: 5. The germline V gene has CDR1 SGHDT and CDR2 YYEEEE.

The genes are TRBV20-1 and TRBJ2-3, with 7 bases identical to TRBD2. With 5 bases clipped from V and 3 bases from J, the junction kept 8 bases outside the gene matches. The CDR3 sequence is 14 residues long. Germline lookup yields CDR1 DFQATT and CDR2 SNEGSKA (reference sequence). The CDR3 region is CSAPPASGTDTQYF. The CDR3 DNA reads TGCAGTGCTCCTCCTGCTAGCGGTACAGATACGCAGTATTTT.